The 19 T cell receptor beta chains given below trace back to one sample, sequenced in a study of cytomegalovirus exposure and HLA in healthy donors. Use of 60 Vbeta and 13 Jbeta primers characterized the PCR. Clones were sequenced by immunoSEQ multiplex PCR, and TCRdb holds only the in-frame ones, with some missing. The data hold fewer than 200,000 clones, with 75% to 80% observed a single time. Sequencing was done on a sample of PBMCs. The receptors shown here come from a middle-aged man in good health and CMV-seropositive.

The rearrangement uses TRBV7-8 and TRBJ2-4; D is possibly TRBD1 (6 bases). The CDR3 is 16 amino acids. Germline V gene sequence: CDR1 SGHVS, CDR2 FQNEAQ. The germline V and J ends were trimmed by 0 bases and 1 base, with 10 bases remaining between them. CDR3 nucleotide sequence: TGTGCCAGCAGCTTAGCGTCAACAGGGGCCAAAAACATTCAGTACTTC. As protein: CASSLASTGAKNIQYF.

The chain employs TRBV7-3 and TRBJ2-1, with D possibly TRBD2 on 6 matching bases. The germline CDR1 and CDR2 sequences are SGHTA and FQGTGA. The CDR3 is made up of 17 amino acids. The V end lost 1 base, the J end lost 7 bases, and 20 bases lay between the germline ends. The CDR3 region is CASSLRLGGGQPNEQFF. As DNA, the CDR3 is TGTGCCAGCAGCTTAAGGTTGGGCGGAGGGCAACCAAATGAGCAGTTCTTC.

The count of this clone is one. The rearrangement joins TRBV6-1 to TRBJ2-7; D may be TRBD2 (6 bases). The CDR3 totals 15 residues. V was clipped by 6 bases and J by 4 bases, with 19 bases between them. CDR1 and CDR2 (germline): MNHNS, SASEGT. CDR3: CASRLYRDSSYEQYF. The CDR3 DNA reads TGTGCCAGCAGACTATACCGGGACTCCTCTTACGAGCAGTACTTC.

This clone has only one observation. The V call is TRBV4-2, the J call TRBJ2-1, with unresolved D. The CDR3 consists of 15 residues. CDR1 and CDR2 (germline): LGHNA, YNFKEQ. Trimming shortened V by 0 bases and J by 6 bases, and 12 bases separated the two germline ends. Here the CDR3 reads CASSQDDPVGNEQFF. In DNA, the CDR3 is TGTGCCAGCAGCCAAGATGATCCGGTCGGCAATGAGCAGTTCTTC.

The chain uses TRBV11-3 and TRBJ2-1; 13 nucleotides match TRBD2. The CDR3 is 15 amino acids. Germline loops: CDR1 SGHNT, CDR2 YENEEA. The ends lost 6 bases at V and 6 bases at J; junction bases unmatched: 5. This CDR3 is CASSKLAGGFNEQFF. CDR3 bases: TGTGCCAGCAGTAAACTAGCGGGAGGGTTCAATGAGCAGTTCTTC.

A few counts support this clone. J is TRBJ2-4 and V is TRBV5-1, with D possibly matching TRBD2 (6 bases). Germline CDR1 is SGHRS and CDR2 is YFSETQ. With 4 bases removed from V and 3 bases from J, the gap between germline ends came to 11 bases. This CDR3 is 14 amino acids long. The DNA for the CDR3 is TGCGCCAGCAGCCCGGGACTTAACAAAAACATTCAGTACTTC. As protein: CASSPGLNKNIQYF. The complete variable domain, with remaining parts taken from reference TRBV5-1 and TRBJ2-4, reads KAGVTQTPRYLIKTRGQQVTLSCSPISGHRSVSWYQQTPGQGLQFLFEYFSETQRNKGNFPGRFSGRQFSNSRSEMNVSTLELGDSALYLCASSPGLNKNIQYFGAGTRLSVL.

The rearrangement links TRBV7-7 to TRBJ2-1; 7 positions agree with TRBD2. The germline V gene has CDR1 SSHAT and CDR2 FNYEAQ (reference sequence). The CDR3 has 15 amino acids. V lost 1 base, J lost 6 bases, and 6 bases stayed unmatched. CDR3 in DNA: TGTGCCAGCAGCTTAGGAGGACTAGTCAGCAATGAGCAGTTCTTC. The encoded protein is CASSLGGLVSNEQFF.

The chain joins TRBV28 to TRBJ2-1; 9 nucleotides line up with TRBD2. V shed 5 bases and J 0 bases; nucleotides not matched to a gene: 23. There are 22 residues in the CDR3. Germline V CDR1 and CDR2: MDHEN, SYDVKM. This CDR3 reads CASSRPTSGRDIPPHSYNEQFF. As DNA, the CDR3 is TGTGCCAGCAGTAGACCGACTAGCGGAAGAGATATCCCACCGCACTCCTACAATGAGCAGTTCTTC. The full variable domain, its missing parts supplied by reference TRBV28 and TRBJ2-1, is DVKVTQSSRYLVKRTGEKVFLECVQDMDHENMFWYRQDPGLGLRLIYFSYDVKMKEKGDIPEGYSVSREKKERFSLILESASTNQTSMYLCASSRPTSGRDIPPHSYNEQFFGPGTRLTVL.

This CDR3 is CASSFLYGADGYTF. CDR3 sequence (DNA): TGCGCCAGCAGCTTCCTATATGGGGCGGATGGCTACACCTTC. The chain recombines TRBV5-1 with TRBJ1-2; D perhaps matches TRBD1 (5 bases). The CDR3 covers 14 residues. Trimming left V 2 bases short and J 6 bases short, with 14 bases between. Germline lookup yields CDR1 SGHRS and CDR2 YFSETQ.

This chain connects TRBV7-7 to TRBJ2-1; 9 bases align to TRBD2. Germline trimming cut 5 bases from V and 6 bases from J; bases unmatched to any gene: 5. The CDR3 is made up of 14 amino acids. Germline CDR1 SSHAT, CDR2 FNYEAQ (reference sequence). The CDR3 coding sequence is TGTGCCAGCAGCCCATCGACTAGCGGCAATGAGCAGTTCTTC. Translation: CASSPSTSGNEQFF. Full variable domain (missing parts from reference TRBV7-7 and TRBJ2-1): GAGVSQSPRYKVTKRGQDVTLRCDPISSHATLYWYQQALGQGPEFLTYFNYEAQPDKSGLPSDRFSAERPEGSISTLTIQRTEQRDSAMYRCASSPSTSGNEQFFGPGTRLTVL.

The V and J genes are TRBV4-2 and TRBJ2-5; 7 bases are a match to TRBD1. Germline-derived CDR1 and CDR2 are LGHNA and YNFKEQ. V dropped 1 base and J dropped 0; count of bases not matched to a gene: 5. This CDR3 region has 16 residues. Written as DNA, the CDR3 is TGTGCCAGCAGCCAAGCGGGACAGAGGTACCAAGAGACCCAGTACTTC. It yields the protein CASSQAGQRYQETQYF.

The rearrangement joins TRBV13 to TRBJ2-2; weak D call: TRBD1 (6 bases). Germline CDR1 is PRHDT and CDR2 is FYEKMQ (reference sequence). Between the trimmed V and J ends, which lost 0 bases and 5 bases, there was a span of 13 bases. The CDR3 runs 16 residues. The CDR3 DNA reads TGTGCCAGCAGCTTAGGGATACAGGGACGGACCGGGGAGCTGTTTTTT. It codes for CASSLGIQGRTGELFF. The full variable domain, rest sourced from reference TRBV13 and TRBJ2-2, is AAGVIQSPRHLIKEKRETATLKCYPIPRHDTVYWYQQGPGQDPQFLISFYEKMQSDKGSIPDRFSAQQFSDYHSELNMSSLELGDSALYFCASSLGIQGRTGELFFGEGSRLTVL.

This rearrangement joins TRBV18 to TRBJ2-3; 8 bases are shared with TRBD2. CDR1 is KGHSH, CDR2 LQKENI, per germline. CDR3 length: 15 residues. V trimming: 4 bases; J trimming: 1 base; junction bases outside the gene matches: 4. The CDR3 DNA reads TGTGCCAGCTCACGGGCGGGAGGTGGCACAGATACGCAGTATTTT. The encoded protein is CASSRAGGGTDTQYF.

The chain joins TRBV11-2 to TRBJ2-1, with D perhaps matching TRBD2 (6 bases). Germline V gene lookup returns CDR1 SGHAT and CDR2 FQNNGV. The CDR3 is 14 amino acids. V was clipped by 6 bases and J by 4 bases, with 13 bases between them. CDR3 sequence reads: CASRNAGSYNEQFF. CDR3 in DNA: TGTGCCAGCAGAAATGCCGGGAGTTACAATGAGCAGTTCTTC.

The V gene is TRBV18, the J gene TRBJ2-6; D perhaps matches TRBD1 (5 bases). Germline-derived CDR1 and CDR2 are KGHSH and LQKENI. The V end lost 2 bases, the J end lost 0 bases, and 14 bases lay between the germline ends. This CDR3 is built from 18 residues. In DNA form, the CDR3 reads TGTGCCAGCTCACCAAAGAAAGGGGCCCTCTCTGGGGCCAACGTCCTGACTTTC. Its translation is CASSPKKGALSGANVLTF. Complete variable domain (other parts from reference TRBV18 and TRBJ2-6): NAGVMQNPRHLVRRRGQEARLRCSPMKGHSHVYWYRQLPEEGLKFMVYLQKENIIDESGMPKERFSAEFPKEGPSILRIQQVVRGDSAAYFCASSPKKGALSGANVLTFGAGSRLTVL.

The sample holds a few counts of this clone. V usage is TRBV11-2 and J usage is TRBJ2-7; D perhaps matches TRBD1 (5 bases). The CDR3 has 14 amino acids. The V gene lost 1 base and the J gene lost 3 bases, with 10 bases spanning the gap. Germline V gene data show CDR1 as SGHAT and CDR2 as FQNNGV. CDR3 amino acids: CASSLGSGLYEQYF. CDR3 bases: TGTGCCAGCAGCTTAGGGTCAGGGCTCTACGAGCAGTACTTC.

The V gene is TRBV19, the J gene TRBJ2-1, with D tentatively TRBD1 (5 bases). The germline CDR1 and CDR2 sequences are LNHDA and SQIVND (reference sequence). The CDR3 covers 19 residues. The germline V and J ends were trimmed by 0 bases and 5 bases, with 23 bases remaining between them. CDR3 amino acids: CASSIDLEAAGARHNEQFF. DNA of the CDR3: TGTGCCAGTAGTATAGATCTTGAGGCGGCTGGGGCTCGACACAATGAGCAGTTCTTC.

This clone was detected only once. J is TRBJ2-5 and V is TRBV5-1; TRBD2 matches at 7 bases. Trimming cost V 0 bases and J 1 base; bases outside gene matches: 6. The CDR3 extends over 16 amino acids. Germline V CDR1 and CDR2: SGHRS, YFSETQ. CDR3 loop: CASSLAPSGAQETQYF. DNA of the CDR3: TGCGCCAGCAGCTTGGCGCCTAGCGGAGCCCAAGAGACCCAGTACTTC. Combining the CDR3 with reference TRBV5-1 and TRBJ2-5 gives the whole variable domain KAGVTQTPRYLIKTRGQQVTLSCSPISGHRSVSWYQQTPGQGLQFLFEYFSETQRNKGNFPGRFSGRQFSNSRSEMNVSTLELGDSALYLCASSLAPSGAQETQYFGPGTRLLVL.

This chain connects TRBV19 to TRBJ1-2; the D is unclear. The CDR3 totals 13 residues. Germline loops: CDR1 LNHDA, CDR2 SQIVND (reference sequence). V was shortened by 5 bases and J by 8 bases, with 15 bases between the two germline ends. The CDR3 bases are TGTGCCAGTAGTCCGGGGAGACTGGGAGGCTACACCTTC. Residues: CASSPGRLGGYTF.